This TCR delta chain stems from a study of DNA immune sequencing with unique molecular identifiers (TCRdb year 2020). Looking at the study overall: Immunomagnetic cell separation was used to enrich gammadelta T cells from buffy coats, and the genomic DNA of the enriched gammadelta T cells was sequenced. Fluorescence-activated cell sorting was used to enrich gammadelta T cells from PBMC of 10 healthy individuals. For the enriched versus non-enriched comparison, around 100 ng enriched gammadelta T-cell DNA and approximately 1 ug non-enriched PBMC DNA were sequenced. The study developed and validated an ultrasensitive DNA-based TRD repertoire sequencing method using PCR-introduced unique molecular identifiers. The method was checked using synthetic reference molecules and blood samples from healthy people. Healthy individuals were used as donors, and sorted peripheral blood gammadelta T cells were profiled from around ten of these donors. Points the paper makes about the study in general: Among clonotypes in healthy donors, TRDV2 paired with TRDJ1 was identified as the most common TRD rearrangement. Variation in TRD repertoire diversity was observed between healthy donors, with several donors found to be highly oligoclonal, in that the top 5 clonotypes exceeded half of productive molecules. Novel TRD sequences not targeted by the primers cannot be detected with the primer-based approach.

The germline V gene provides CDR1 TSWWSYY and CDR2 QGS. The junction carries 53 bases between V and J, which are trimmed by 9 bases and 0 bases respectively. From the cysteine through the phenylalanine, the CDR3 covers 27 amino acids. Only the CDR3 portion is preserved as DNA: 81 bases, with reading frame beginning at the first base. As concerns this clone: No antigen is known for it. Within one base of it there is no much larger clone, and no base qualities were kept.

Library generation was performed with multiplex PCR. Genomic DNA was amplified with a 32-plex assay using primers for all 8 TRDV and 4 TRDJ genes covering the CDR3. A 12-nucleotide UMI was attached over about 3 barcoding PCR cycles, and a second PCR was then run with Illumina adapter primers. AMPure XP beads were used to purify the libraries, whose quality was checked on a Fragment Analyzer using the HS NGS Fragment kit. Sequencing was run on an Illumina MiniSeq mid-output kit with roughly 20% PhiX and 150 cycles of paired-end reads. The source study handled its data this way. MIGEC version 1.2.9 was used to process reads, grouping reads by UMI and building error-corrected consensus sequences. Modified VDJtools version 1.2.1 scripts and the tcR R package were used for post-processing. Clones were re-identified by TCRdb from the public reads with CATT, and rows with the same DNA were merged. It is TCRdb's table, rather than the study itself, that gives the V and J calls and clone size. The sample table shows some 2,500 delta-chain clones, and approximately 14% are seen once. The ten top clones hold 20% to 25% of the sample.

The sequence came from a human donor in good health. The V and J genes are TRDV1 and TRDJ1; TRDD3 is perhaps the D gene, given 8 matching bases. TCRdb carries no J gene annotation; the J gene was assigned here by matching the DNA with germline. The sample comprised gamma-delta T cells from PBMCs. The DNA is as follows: TGTGCTCTCGGCTCCCTTTTCCTACGATTAACTGTACTGGGGGGCCCCGAACCGATATATTACACCGATAAACTCATCTTT. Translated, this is CALGSLFLRLTVLGGPEPIYYTDKLIF.